One sample yielded the 9 T cell receptor beta chains listed below, sequenced in a study of untreated major depressive disorder. This table comes from immunoSEQ multiplex PCR, and its TCRdb copy is limited to in-frame clones, with some not included. The sample has tens of thousands of clones, around 93% seen once. The sample consisted of CD4+ T cells from PBMCs. The receptors stem from a man aged 25 to 40 in good health.

V gene TRBV2 combines with J gene TRBJ1-2, with 9 bases matching TRBD1. Per the germline V gene, CDR1 is SNHLY and CDR2 is FYNNEI. The CDR3 loop spans 14 amino acids. After removal of 4 bases from V and 5 bases from J, the junction contained 5 bases not matched to a gene. The CDR3 nucleotides read TGTGCCAGCAGTGGGACGACAGGGGGGTATGGCTACACCTTC. This codes for CASSGTTGGYGYTF.

The J gene is TRBJ2-7, the V gene TRBV28; TRBD2 matches 12 bases. There are 15 residues in the CDR3. Germline loops: CDR1 MDHEN, CDR2 SYDVKM. The junction had 7 bases not matched to a gene; V was cut back by 5 bases and J by 5 bases. The DNA for the CDR3 is TGTGCCAGCAGTGCATCTAGCGGGAGGGCAAACGAGCAGTACTTC. It encodes CASSASSGRANEQYF.

This clone came up a few times. The gene calls are TRBV7-7 and TRBJ2-7; 7 positions match TRBD1. CDR3 length: 13 residues. CDR1 and CDR2 (germline): SSHAT, FNYEAQ (reference sequence). The junction had 6 bases not matched to a gene; V was cut back by 4 bases and J by 6 bases. The CDR3 bases are TGTGCCAGCAGCTCCGACAGGGCGGGCGAGCAGTACTTC. Translating it yields CASSSDRAGEQYF.

The rearrangement links TRBV9 to TRBJ2-7; TRBD2 matches at 7 bases. This CDR3 spans 14 amino acids. Germline CDR1 is SGDLS and CDR2 is YYNGEE. Losses at the gene ends were 7 bases for V and 5 bases for J; bases not matched to a gene: 12. The CDR3 coding sequence is TGTGCCAGCGGCCCGCCGGGGACTACTAACGAGCAGTACTTC. Translating it yields CASGPPGTTNEQYF.

The chain links TRBV6-1 to TRBJ1-2; 8 bases fit TRBD1. CDR1 is MNHNS, CDR2 SASEGT, per germline. V lost 5 bases, J lost 4 bases, and 6 bases stayed unmatched. The CDR3 totals 14 residues. The CDR3 region is CASSPRQGIYGYTF. The CDR3 DNA follows: TGTGCCAGCAGTCCCCGACAGGGGATCTATGGCTACACCTTC.

The chain has TRBV14 and TRBJ2-7; 9 nucleotides align to TRBD2. The CDR3 is 16 amino acids. V lost 6 bases, J lost 2 bases, and 11 bases stayed unmatched. Germline assignment: CDR1 SGHDN and CDR2 FVKESK. CDR3 residues: CASSQNRLADTYEQYF. CDR3 DNA: TGTGCCAGCAGTCAAAACCGACTAGCGGATACCTACGAGCAGTACTTC.

The V and J genes are TRBV4-1 and TRBJ2-6; 8 bases align to TRBD1. CDR1 MGHRA and CDR2 YSYEKL come from the germline V gene. This CDR3 is 22 amino acids long. The V gene end was trimmed by 4 bases and the J gene end by 0 bases; junction bases not matched to a gene: 20. This CDR3 is CASSRRTGIGDRSTSGANVLTF. The DNA of the CDR3 is TGCGCCAGCAGCCGACGGACGGGTATCGGGGACAGGTCTACCTCTGGGGCCAACGTCCTGACTTTC.

This rearrangement joins TRBV4-2 to TRBJ1-2; perhaps TRBD1 as D (6 bases). The CDR3 is 16 amino acids. V was clipped by 3 bases and J by 4 bases, with 18 bases between them. Looked up from germline, CDR1 is LGHNA and CDR2 is YNFKEQ. CDR3 DNA: TGTGCCAGCAGCCATGGGGGGGGCGGGACGGTCTATGGCTACACCTTC. Translated, it gives CASSHGGGGTVYGYTF.

The chain is built from TRBV18 and TRBJ2-7; 12 nucleotides agree with TRBD1. Losses at the gene ends were 3 bases for V and 3 bases for J; bases not matched to a gene: 3. The CDR3 spans 15 residues. Germline V gene lookup returns CDR1 KGHSH and CDR2 LQKENI. This chain's CDR3 is CASSPGTGGGYEQYF. CDR3 DNA sequence: TGTGCCAGCTCACCGGGGACAGGGGGCGGCTACGAGCAGTACTTC.